This T cell receptor (beta chain) is from a study of blood T cell repertoires in COVID-19. Original handling: Nucleated cell number was recorded as an estimate derived from reference gene primer amplification. The repertoire was sequenced with immunoSEQ multiplex PCR; TCRdb's copy has only in-frame clones and lacks some. The DNA was the basis for D and trimming; V, J and clone size are from that table. The sample lists approximately 230,000 clones, 80% to 90% occurring once. CDR1 is SNHLY and CDR2 is FYNNEI in the germline V gene. J was trimmed by 7 bases and V by 7 bases; bases with no gene match: 12. This CDR3 has 15 residues.

V and J are TRBV2 and TRBJ1-4; 7 nucleotides agree with TRBD1. The TCR originated in a man of 80 years or more with acute or convalescent COVID-19. Sequencing used peripheral blood. CDR3 nucleotides: TGTGCCAGCAAGCAAGGTCCGGGACAGAGTGAAAAACTGTTTTTT. Encoded protein: CASKQGPGQSEKLFF.